Following are 16 T cell receptor beta chains from one sample sequenced in a study of T cell changes during pregnancy in multiple sclerosis. Method: immunoSEQ multiplex PCR; TCRdb's copy keeps in-frame clones and lacks some. The table includes tens of thousands of clones, around 93% detected once. This specimen consisted of peripheral blood, obtained after pregnancy. Receptor source: a female donor with multiple sclerosis, enrolled in a pregnancy study.

J is TRBJ2-2 and V is TRBV9, with 7 positions matching TRBD2. CDR1 is SGDLS and CDR2 is YYNGEE in the germline V gene. With 0 bases clipped from V and 5 bases from J, the junction kept 7 bases outside the gene matches. CDR3 size: 16 residues. CDR3 in DNA: TGTGCCAGCAGCGTAGTTTCTAGCGGTAATACCGGGGAGCTGTTTTTT. Its translation: CASSVVSSGNTGELFF. Full variable domain (missing parts from reference TRBV9 and TRBJ2-2): DSGVTQTPKHLITATGQRVTLRCSPRSGDLSVYWYQQSLDQGLQFLIQYYNGEERAKGNILERFSAQQFPDLHSELNLSSLELGDSALYFCASSVVSSGNTGELFFGEGSRLTVL.

This sequence joins TRBV30 and TRBJ1-1; the D gene is possibly TRBD1 (5 bases). Trimming shortened V by 1 base and J by 7 bases, and 10 bases separated the two germline ends. Germline V CDR1 and CDR2: GTSNPN, SVGIG (reference sequence). The length of the CDR3 is 12 residues. This chain's CDR3 is CAWSDRQIEAFF. The DNA for the CDR3 is TGTGCCTGGAGTGACAGACAGATTGAAGCTTTCTTT.

The chain has TRBV7-9 and TRBJ1-1; D is ambiguous. The V gene's germline CDR1 is SEHNR and CDR2 FQNEAQ (reference sequence). The length of the CDR3 is 12 residues. With 4 bases removed from V and 6 bases from J, the gap between germline ends came to 9 bases. DNA for the CDR3: TGTGCCAGCAGCTCCAGGATTTCTGAAGCTTTCTTT. The encoded protein is CASSSRISEAFF. Supplemented by reference TRBV7-9 and TRBJ1-1, the full variable domain reads DTGVSQNPRHKITKRGQNVTFRCDPISEHNRLYWYRQTLGQGPEFLTYFQNEAQLEKSRLLSDRFSAERPKGSFSTLEIQRTEQGDSAMYLCASSSRISEAFFGQGTRLTVV.

This chain's CDR3 is CASSSRTGHTYEQYF. The CDR3 DNA follows: TGTGCCAGCAGCTCTAGGACAGGCCATACCTACGAGCAGTACTTC. The chain is built from TRBV7-9 and TRBJ2-7, with TRBD1 identical over 7 bases. This CDR3 comprises 15 residues. The germline V gene encodes CDR1 SEHNR and CDR2 FQNEAQ (reference sequence). With 4 bases clipped from V and 2 bases from J, the junction kept 8 bases outside the gene matches.

This chain joins TRBV11-3 and TRBJ2-4; 12 bases are a match to TRBD1. The germline gives CDR1 SGHNT, CDR2 YENEEA. This CDR3 has 17 residues. J gave up 3 bases and V 2 bases, and 5 bases lay outside the gene matches. CDR3 amino acids: CASSLPGQGAYKNIQYF. CDR3 DNA: TGTGCCAGCAGCTTACCGGGACAGGGGGCGTACAAAAACATTCAGTACTTC. Complete variable domain (other parts from reference TRBV11-3 and TRBJ2-4): EAGVVQSPRYKIIEKKQPVAFWCNPISGHNTLYWYLQNLGQGPELLIRYENEEAVDDSQLPKDRFSAERLKGVDSTLKIQPAELGDSAVYLCASSLPGQGAYKNIQYFGAGTRLSVL.

V and J are TRBV15 and TRBJ2-7; D is perhaps TRBD1 (5 bases). Germline CDR1 and CDR2: LNHNV and YYDKDF (reference sequence). The CDR3 is made up of 16 amino acids. V was cut by 1 base and J by 2 bases, with 15 bases left in between. CDR3 loop: CATSRGSLTAAYEQYF. The CDR3 coding sequence is TGTGCCACCAGCAGAGGATCTTTGACAGCAGCCTACGAGCAGTACTTC. Combining the CDR3 with reference TRBV15 and TRBJ2-7 gives the whole variable domain DAMVIQNPRYQVTQFGKPVTLSCSQTLNHNVMYWYQQKSSQAPKLLFHYYDKDFNNEADTPDNFQSRRPNTSFCFLDIRSPGLGDTAMYLCATSRGSLTAAYEQYFGPGTRLTVT.

The chain carries TRBV6-5 and TRBJ2-3, with D possibly matching TRBD1 (6 bases). CDR1 MNHEY and CDR2 SVGAGI come from the germline V gene. Deletions cut 7 bases from V and 2 bases from J, with 16 bases between. This CDR3 is 15 amino acids long. CDR3 sequence reads: CASTKTGSHTDTQYF. The CDR3 DNA is TGTGCCAGCACCAAGACAGGAAGCCACACAGATACGCAGTATTTT.

The genes are TRBV27 and TRBJ2-4; TRBD1 might be the D (7 bases). CDR1 MNHEY and CDR2 SMNVEV come from the germline V gene (reference sequence). The V gene lost 4 bases and the J gene lost 0 bases, with 19 bases spanning the gap. This CDR3 is 18 amino acids long. The CDR3 DNA is TGTGCCAGCAGTTCAAGGGCGGAGGGGGCGTTAGCCAAAAACATTCAGTACTTC. Protein product: CASSSRAEGALAKNIQYF.

The CDR3 spells CASSSIRDTLNYGYTF. DNA for the CDR3: TGTGCCAGTAGTTCAATCCGGGACACTTTAAACTATGGCTACACCTTC. This sequence joins TRBV19 and TRBJ1-2, with D perhaps TRBD1 (6 bases). Trimming removed 5 bases at V and 2 bases at J, with 18 bases between. Germline V lookup: CDR1 LNHDA, CDR2 SQIVND (reference sequence). This CDR3 contains 16 residues. Full variable domain (outside the CDR3, taken from reference TRBV19 and TRBJ1-2): DGGITQSPKYLFRKEGQNVTLSCEQNLNHDAMYWYRQDPGQGLRLIYYSQIVNDFQKGDIAEGYSVSREKKESFPLTVTSAQKNPTAFYLCASSSIRDTLNYGYTFGSGTRLTVV.

The chain combines TRBV15 with TRBJ2-5; the D gene is possibly TRBD2 (6 bases). Germline lookup yields CDR1 LNHNV and CDR2 YYDKDF (reference sequence). The CDR3 is made up of 15 amino acids. Trimming took 3 bases from V and 1 from J, leaving 12 bases between them. The CDR3 nucleotides are TGTGCCACCAGCAGGCGGGGCGGGGCCCAAGAGACCCAGTACTTC. It encodes CATSRRGGAQETQYF.

A single count supports this clone. The V call is TRBV7-2, the J call TRBJ2-1, with TRBD2 matching 10 bases. This CDR3 comprises 16 residues. Germline V lookup: CDR1 SGHTA, CDR2 FQGNSA. With 1 base clipped from V and 4 bases from J, the junction kept 4 bases outside the gene matches. CDR3 DNA sequence: TGTGCCAGCAGCTTAGAGACTAGCGGGTATTACAATGAGCAGTTCTTC. It yields the protein CASSLETSGYYNEQFF.

V is TRBV4-2 and J is TRBJ1-3; 10 positions agree with TRBD1. The CDR3 has 21 amino acids. The germline V gene has CDR1 LGHNA and CDR2 YNFKEQ. V gave up 2 bases and J gave up 0 bases; unmatched junction bases: 16. CDR3 in amino acids: CASSQQPGQGLGTLSGNTIYF. The CDR3 DNA reads TGTGCCAGCAGCCAACAACCGGGACAGGGGTTGGGGACCCTCTCTGGAAACACCATATATTTT.

This chain connects TRBV4-3 to TRBJ1-2; 8 bases agree with TRBD1. The CDR3 has 15 residues. Per germline, CDR1 LGHNA and CDR2 YSLEER. V was clipped by 2 bases and J by 4 bases; unmatched bases: 6. Here the CDR3 DNA reads TGCGCCAGCAGCCAATCGCAGGGGGCGGGCTATGGCTACACCTTC. This translates into CASSQSQGAGYGYTF.

The DNA of the CDR3 is TGCGCCAGCAGCTTGGTTGTTGGGACAACGTACGAGCAGTACTTC. This encodes CASSLVVGTTYEQYF. The chain employs TRBV5-1 and TRBJ2-7; D is perhaps TRBD1 (6 bases). CDR3 length: 15 amino acids. Deletions cut 0 bases from V and 4 bases from J, with 14 bases between. Germline lookup yields CDR1 SGHRS and CDR2 YFSETQ.

CDR3 loop: CSVGGRALQETQYF. As DNA, the CDR3 is TGCAGCGTTGGAGGGAGAGCCTTACAAGAGACCCAGTACTTC. The rearrangement links TRBV29-1 to TRBJ2-5, with D perhaps TRBD2 (5 bases). This CDR3 has 14 residues. CDR1 is SQVTM and CDR2 is ANQGSEA in the germline V gene. The V gene lost 4 bases and the J gene lost 2 bases, with 14 bases spanning the gap.

This clone was counted once. This chain joins TRBV19 and TRBJ2-1, with a tentative D call TRBD1 (6 bases). CDR1 and CDR2 from the germline V gene are LNHDA and SQIVND (reference sequence). CDR3 size: 16 residues. The V gene lost 0 bases and the J gene lost 6 bases, with 15 bases spanning the gap. The CDR3 DNA is TGTGCCAGTAGTATAGAGAGGACAGCTCGATTCAATGAGCAGTTCTTC. Translated: CASSIERTARFNEQFF.